The clone carrying this T cell receptor (beta chain) was seen at least ten times. What it binds is not known. The junction had 6 bases not matched to a gene; V was cut back by 3 bases and J by 7 bases. Germline values: CDR1 LNHDA, CDR2 SQIVND (reference sequence). The CDR3 covers 15 residues. This sample was taken from a study of early T cells in non-severe SARS-CoV-2 infection. Study background: Sequenced material consisted of bulk RNA (from unsorted whole blood), and chains were unpaired.

General study points: The study's VDJdb matching favored anti-spike CD8 responses and missed private and CD4 specificities.

As part of library construction, unique molecular identifiers were attached to individual cDNA molecules. TCRdb used MiXCR to reprocess the 5' RACE reads, holding one entry per CDR3 protein. The data contain 30,000 to 40,000 distinct CDR3 sequences, about 7% of them singletons. This clonotype originated in an adult who was a healthcare worker with PCR-confirmed SARS-CoV-2 infection or an uninfected control (not recorded which). The chain joins TRBV19 to TRBJ2-1; 10 bases are a match to TRBD1. The sequences come from whole blood, collected at baseline. CDR3 loop: CASSMGQGLGNEQFF. The CDR3 coding sequence is TGTGCCAGTAGTATGGGACAGGGGTTGGGGAATGAGCAGTTCTTC.